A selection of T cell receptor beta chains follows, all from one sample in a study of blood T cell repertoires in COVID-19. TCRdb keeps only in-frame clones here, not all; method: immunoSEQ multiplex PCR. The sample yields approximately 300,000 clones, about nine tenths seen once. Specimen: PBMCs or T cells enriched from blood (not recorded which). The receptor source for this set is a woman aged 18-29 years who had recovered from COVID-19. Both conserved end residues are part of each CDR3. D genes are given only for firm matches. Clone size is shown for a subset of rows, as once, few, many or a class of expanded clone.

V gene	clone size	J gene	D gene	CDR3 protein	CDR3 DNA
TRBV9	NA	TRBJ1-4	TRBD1	CASSAGTALYEKLFF	TGTGCCAGCAGCGCGGGGACAGCTCTATATGAAAAACTGTTTTTT
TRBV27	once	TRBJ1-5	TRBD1	CASRAQGGANQPQHF	TGTGCCAGCAGAGCCCAAGGGGGCGCGAATCAGCCCCAGCATTTT
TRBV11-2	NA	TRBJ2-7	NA	CASSLSNLYEQYF	TGTGCCAGCAGCTTGAGCAACCTGTACGAGCAGTACTTC
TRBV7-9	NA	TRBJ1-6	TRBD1	CASSYRQGTNSPLHF	TGTGCCAGCAGCTATAGACAGGGAACCAATTCACCCCTCCACTTT
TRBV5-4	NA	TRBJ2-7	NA	CASSLIQGNEQYF	TGTGCCAGCAGCTTAATACAGGGAAACGAGCAGTACTTC
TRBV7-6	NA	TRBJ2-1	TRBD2	CASSPTSGGGTYNEQFF	TGTGCCAGCAGCCCTACTAGCGGGGGCGGGACATACAATGAGCAGTTCTTC
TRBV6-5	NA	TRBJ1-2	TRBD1	CASSYSRGGVVYGYTF	TGTGCCAGCAGTTACTCGAGAGGGGGCGTCGTCTATGGCTACACCTTC
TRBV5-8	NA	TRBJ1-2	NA	CASSRPLRQANYGYTF	TGTGCCAGCAGCCGTCCGCTTCGACAGGCGAACTATGGCTACACCTTC
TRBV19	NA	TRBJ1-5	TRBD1	CASSIAKDRWTQPQHF	TGTGCCAGTAGTATCGCTAAGGACAGGTGGACTCAGCCCCAGCATTTT
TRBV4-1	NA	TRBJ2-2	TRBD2	CASSIRASGGTGELFF	TGCGCCAGCAGCATACGTGCCTCGGGGGGGACCGGGGAGCTGTTTTTT
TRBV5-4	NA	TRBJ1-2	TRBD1	CASSLRDRANGYTF	TGTGCCAGCAGCTTGAGGGACAGGGCTAATGGCTACACCTTC
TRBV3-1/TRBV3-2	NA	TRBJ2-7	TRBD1	CASSPDRSHEQYF	TGTGCCAGCAGCCCGGACAGGTCCCACGAGCAGTACTTC
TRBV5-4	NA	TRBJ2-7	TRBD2	CASSSTGGVGEQYF	TGTGCCAGCAGCTCAACCGGGGGGGTTGGGGAGCAGTACTTC
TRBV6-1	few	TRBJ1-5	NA	CASSESGNQPQHF	TGTGCCAGCAGTGAATCAGGGAATCAGCCCCAGCATTTT
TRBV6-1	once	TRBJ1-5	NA	CASSEDQQGHGPQHF	TGTGCCAGCAGTGAAGACCAACAGGGCCATGGGCCCCAGCATTTT
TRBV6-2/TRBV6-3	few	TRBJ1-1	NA	CASSPPPLGQEAFF	TGTGCCAGCAGCCCCCCACCCCTTGGACAGGAAGCTTTCTTT
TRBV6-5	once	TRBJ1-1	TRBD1	CASTIGQGGGTEAFF	TGTGCCAGCACCATAGGACAGGGAGGAGGCACTGAAGCTTTCTTT
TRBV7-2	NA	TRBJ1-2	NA	CASSLDGGANYGYTF	TGTGCCAGCAGCTTAGACGGAGGGGCTAACTATGGCTACACCTTC
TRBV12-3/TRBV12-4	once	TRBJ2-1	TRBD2	CASLLGLNNEQFF	TGTGCCAGTCTCCTGGGACTAAATAATGAGCAGTTCTTC
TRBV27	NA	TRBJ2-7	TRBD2	CASGSGRAYEQYF	TGTGCCAGTGGGAGCGGGAGGGCCTACGAGCAGTACTTC
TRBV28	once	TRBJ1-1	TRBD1	CASPPTGDGTLKAFF	TGTGCCAGCCCCCCGACAGGGGACGGAACACTGAAGGCTTTCTTT
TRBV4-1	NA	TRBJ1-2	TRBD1	CASSPGGLYGYTF	TGCGCCAGCAGCCCAGGGGGCCTCTATGGCTACACCTTC
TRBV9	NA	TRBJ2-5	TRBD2	CASSVNLAGYETQYF	TGTGCCAGCAGCGTTAATCTAGCGGGATATGAGACCCAGTACTTC
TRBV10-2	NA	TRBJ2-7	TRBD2	CASRVTSGSTEQYF	TGCGCCAGCAGGGTCACTAGCGGGAGTACCGAGCAGTACTTC